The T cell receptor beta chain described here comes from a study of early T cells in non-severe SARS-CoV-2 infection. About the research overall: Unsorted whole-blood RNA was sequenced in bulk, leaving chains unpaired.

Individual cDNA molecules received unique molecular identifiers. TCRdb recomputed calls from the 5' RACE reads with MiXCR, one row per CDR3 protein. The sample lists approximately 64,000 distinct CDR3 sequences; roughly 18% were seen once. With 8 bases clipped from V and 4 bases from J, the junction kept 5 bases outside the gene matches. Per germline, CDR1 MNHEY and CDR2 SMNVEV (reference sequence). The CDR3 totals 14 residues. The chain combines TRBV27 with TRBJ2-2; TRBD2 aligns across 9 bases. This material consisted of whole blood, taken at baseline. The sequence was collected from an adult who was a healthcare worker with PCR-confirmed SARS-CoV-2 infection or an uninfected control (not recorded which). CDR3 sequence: CASRREGGTGELFF. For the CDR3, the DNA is TGTGCCAGCCGGCGGGAGGGGGGCACCGGGGAGCTGTTTTTT.